The 22 T cell receptor beta chains in this list originate from one sample, sequenced in a study of regulatory T cells in long-lasting Graves disease. The time point denotes: newly diagnosed GD, antithyroid drugs for less than 3 months. PBMC-derived RNA was used for the TCR library. Relying on iRepertoire HTBI primers and Arm-PCR of CDR3 regions, the team built TCR beta libraries. From the multiplex PCR reads, TCRdb called clonotypes with MiXCR, one entry per CDR3 protein. The sample includes fewer than 650,000 distinct CDR3 sequences, around 15% of them seen just once. These data were also filed under a second study, of T cells in Graves' hyperthyroidism and ophthalmopathy.

The sequenced sample was peripheral blood mononuclear cells (PBMCs), obtained at new diagnosis, from a patient treated with antithyroid drugs. The receptor set was obtained from a man aged 18 to 30 with Graves disease.

This clonotype was recorded at least ten times. The chain couples TRBV20-1 to TRBJ2-3; D uncertain. V was pared by 6 bases and J by 3 bases, with 19 bases between. Germline CDR1 and CDR2: DFQATT and SNEGSKA (reference sequence). The CDR3 extends over 15 amino acids. The CDR3 here is CSAPPPRATTDTQYF. CDR3 sequence (DNA): TGCAGTGCCCCCCCCCCGCGCGCTACGACAGATACGCAGTATTTT.

This clonotype was counted ten times or more. J is TRBJ1-2 and V is TRBV12-3 or TRBV12-4; tentative D call: TRBD1 (5 bases). The V end lost 7 bases, the J end lost 4 bases, and 16 bases lay between the germline ends. There are 14 residues in the CDR3. The CDR3 DNA follows: TGTGCCAGCACCACGGCAGGGTGGGGCTATGGCTACACCTTC. The encoded protein is CASTTAGWGYGYTF.

There are many counts of this clonotype. V usage is TRBV29-1 and J usage is TRBJ2-1, with 7 bases lining up with TRBD2. There are 14 residues in the CDR3. Germline loops: CDR1 SQVTM, CDR2 ANQGSEA. The V gene end was trimmed by 0 bases and the J gene end by 2 bases; junction bases not matched to a gene: 1. The CDR3 loop reads CSVEDGGAYNEQFF. CDR3 sequence (DNA): TGCAGCGTTGAAGATGGGGGGGCCTACAATGAGCAGTTCTTC.

This clonotype was recorded many times. V is TRBV5-1 and J is TRBJ2-3; the D call may be TRBD1 or TRBD2 (5 bases each). The CDR3 extends over 13 amino acids. CDR1 and CDR2 (germline): SGHRS, YFSETQ. V was shortened by 2 bases and J by 5 bases, with 9 bases between the two germline ends. CDR3 sequence (DNA): TGCGCCAGCAGCTTTTTTGGGGGAGATACGCAGTATTTT. Amino acids: CASSFFGGDTQYF.

This clonotype was seen many times. The chain employs TRBV3-1 and TRBJ2-3; 7 positions match TRBD1. The CDR3 runs 15 residues. Germline V gives CDR1 LGHDT, CDR2 YNNKEL (reference sequence). J was trimmed by 6 bases and V by 1 base; bases with no gene match: 7. The CDR3: CASSQVTQGSDTQYF. CDR3 nucleotides: TGTGCCAGCAGCCAAGTAACACAGGGGTCTGATACGCAGTATTTT.

This clonotype was counted a few times. This chain links TRBV2 with TRBJ2-7; D is possibly TRBD2 (6 bases). The CDR3 is 12 residues long. From germline, CDR1 is SNHLY and CDR2 FYNNEI. V lost 3 bases to trimming and J lost 7 bases, with 10 bases between them. For the CDR3, the DNA is TGTGCCAGCAGTGACAGGGCGGGGGAGCAGTACTTC. It codes for CASSDRAGEQYF.

This clonotype was observed at least ten times. V gene TRBV11-2 combines with J gene TRBJ2-3; no clear D gene. Germline loops: CDR1 SGHAT, CDR2 FQNNGV. V was shortened by 4 bases and J by 4 bases, with 6 bases between the two germline ends. This CDR3 is built from 12 residues. The CDR3 region is CASSSLPDTQYF. The CDR3 region has the DNA TGTGCCAGCAGCTCTCTACCAGATACGCAGTATTTT.

The V call is TRBV7-9, the J call TRBJ1-1; TRBD1 is a possible D gene (5 bases). This CDR3 contains 11 residues. Germline V gene lookup returns CDR1 SEHNR and CDR2 FQNEAQ (reference sequence). The V gene lost 6 bases and the J gene lost 7 bases, with 9 bases spanning the gap. The CDR3 loop is CASSTQVEAFF. CDR3 nucleotides: TGTGCCAGCAGTACACAGGTTGAAGCTTTCTTT.

Turning to this clonotype: Mismatch with germline at one junction end may stem from a read error. V is TRBV5-1 and J is TRBJ2-3; 7 nucleotides line up with TRBD2. Germline CDR1 SGHRS, CDR2 YFSETQ. The CDR3 contains 15 residues. CDR3 residues: CASRPGTTRTDTQYF. As DNA, the CDR3 is TGTGCCAGCAGACCTGGGACTACCCGCACAGATACGCAGTATTTT. The full variable domain, completed using reference TRBV5-1 and TRBJ2-3, is KAGVTQTPRYLIKTRGQQVTLSCSPISGHRSVSWYQQTPGQGLQFLFEYFSETQRNKGNFPGRFSGRQFSNSRSEMNVSTLELGDSALYLCASRPGTTRTDTQYFGPGTRLTVL.

This clonotype was recorded at least ten times. The CDR3 sequence is CASSLRADTQYF. The CDR3, as DNA: TGTGCCAGCAGTTTAAGGGCAGATACGCAGTATTTT. This rearrangement joins TRBV28 to TRBJ2-3; no reliable D call. This CDR3 has 12 amino acids. The V and J ends lost 2 bases and 4 bases respectively, with 4 bases between them. Germline V gene data show CDR1 as MDHEN and CDR2 as SYDVKM.

This clonotype was seen a few times. The V call is TRBV7-3, the J call TRBJ1-4; possibly TRBD1 for D (5 bases). The CDR3 has 17 amino acids. CDR1 and CDR2 (germline): SGHTA, FQGTGA. The ends were cut back, 0 bases at V and 4 bases at J, with 15 bases in the middle. The CDR3 loop reads CASSLTGEDRDNEKLFF. CDR3 sequence (DNA): TGTGCCAGCAGCTTAACGGGGGAGGACCGAGATAATGAAAAACTGTTTTTT.

This clonotype was counted many times. The chain joins TRBV12-3 or TRBV12-4 to TRBJ1-2; perhaps TRBD1 as D (6 bases). Trimming cost V 5 bases and J 2 bases, with 12 bases left between them. CDR3 length: 14 amino acids. The CDR3 is CASSPEGENYGYTF. The CDR3 DNA sequence: TGTGCCAGCAGTCCCGAGGGGGAAAACTATGGCTACACCTTC.

V gene TRBV27 combines with J gene TRBJ2-1; 16 bases agree with TRBD2. Germline V gives CDR1 MNHEY, CDR2 SMNVEV (reference sequence). The CDR3 is 16 residues long. J gave up 9 bases and V 2 bases, and 4 bases lay outside the gene matches. The CDR3 protein is CASSLHGTSGGGEQFF. The CDR3 DNA reads as TGTGCCAGCAGTTTACATGGGACTAGCGGGGGGGGTGAGCAGTTCTTC.

This clonotype was seen repeatedly, ten times or more. V is TRBV19 and J is TRBJ2-1; the D is unclear. Germline values: CDR1 LNHDA, CDR2 SQIVND (reference sequence). The CDR3 extends over 13 amino acids. The V end was cut by 9 bases, the J end by 0 bases, with 9 bases between. The CDR3: CASSPYSYNEQFF. DNA of the CDR3: TGTGCCAGCAGCCCGTACTCCTACAATGAGCAGTTCTTC. The whole variable domain, filled in from reference TRBV19 and TRBJ2-1, reads DGGITQSPKYLFRKEGQNVTLSCEQNLNHDAMYWYRQDPGQGLRLIYYSQIVNDFQKGDIAEGYSVSREKKESFPLTVTSAQKNPTAFYLCASSPYSYNEQFFGPGTRLTVL.

The chain joins TRBV5-4 to TRBJ2-3; 10 bases agree with TRBD2. Germline CDR1 SGHNT, CDR2 YYREEE (reference sequence). The CDR3 is made up of 20 amino acids. Losses at the gene ends were 2 bases for V and 2 bases for J; bases not matched to a gene: 17. CDR3 sequence: CASSFDWALAGEGATDTQYF. Here the CDR3 DNA reads TGTGCCAGCAGCTTTGATTGGGCGCTAGCGGGAGAGGGGGCCACAGATACGCAGTATTTT.

The chain recombines TRBV7-9 with TRBJ2-1, with D unclear. V shed 0 bases and J shed 7 bases, with 16 bases lying between them. Germline values: CDR1 SEHNR, CDR2 FQNEAQ (reference sequence). This CDR3 has 16 residues. CDR3 loop: CASSLAAATYGNEQFF. The CDR3 coding sequence is TGTGCCAGCAGCTTAGCTGCGGCCACCTACGGTAATGAGCAGTTCTTC.

At least ten counts were recorded for this clonotype. Sequence at one end of the junction differs from germline and may be a read error. This rearrangement joins TRBV7-7 to TRBJ2-7; 8 bases map to TRBD2. The CDR3 runs to 13 residues. Germline assignment: CDR1 SSHAT and CDR2 FNYEAQ (reference sequence). The CDR3 loop is CASSVGGRHEQYF. The CDR3 DNA follows: TGTGCTAGCAGCGTAGGCGGGAGGCACGAGCAGTACTTC.

The rearrangement links TRBV9 to TRBJ1-5; maybe TRBD1 (6 bases). Trimming took off 3 bases at V and 6 bases at J, with 16 bases between the two ends. CDR1 SGDLS and CDR2 YYNGEE come from the germline V gene. This CDR3 has 15 amino acids. The CDR3, as DNA: TGTGCCAGCAGCGCCTCAGGGGTCAGCGGTCAGCCCCAGCATTTT. Translated, it gives CASSASGVSGQPQHF.

This clonotype was picked up many times. V and J are TRBV27 and TRBJ2-1; D is unclear. From germline, CDR1 is MNHEY and CDR2 SMNVEV (reference sequence). The CDR3 has 14 amino acids. V lost 1 base and J 7 bases, leaving 11 bases between the germline ends. The CDR3: CASSLLGLRNEQFF. CDR3 bases: TGTGCCAGCAGTTTATTGGGCCTACGGAATGAGCAGTTCTTC.

Only a few counts were recorded for this clonotype. The chain joins TRBV3-1 to TRBJ2-1; D is unresolved. The CDR3 has 15 residues. The germline V gene has CDR1 LGHDT and CDR2 YNNKEL (reference sequence). V was pared by 0 bases and J by 6 bases, with 12 bases between. CDR3 nucleotide sequence: TGTGCCAGCAGCCAAGATCAACCCTTGGTCAATGAGCAGTTCTTC. Its protein is CASSQDQPLVNEQFF.

About this clonotype itself: A much more abundant neighbour one base away suggests this may be a read error. The gene calls are TRBV6-1 and TRBJ1-4; unclear D gene. This CDR3 region has 13 residues. Germline values: CDR1 MNHNS, CDR2 SASEGT. CDR3 DNA: TGTGCCAGCTCTACTAAAGGGAAAGAAAAACTGCTTTTT. It specifies CASSTKGKEKLLF.

This clonotype has more than one count but fewer than ten. The chain combines TRBV14 with TRBJ1-6; D may be TRBD1 (6 bases). The CDR3 covers 12 residues. Trimming pared 6 bases from V and 8 bases from J, leaving 8 bases between. Germline CDR1 is SGHDN and CDR2 is FVKESK. The DNA for the CDR3 is TGTGCCAGCAGACAGGGTTATTCACCCCTCCACTTT. Protein: CASRQGYSPLHF.